The rows below give T cell receptor beta chains drawn from one sample of a study of T cells in Graves' hyperthyroidism and ophthalmopathy. Using its own MiXCR run on the multiplex PCR reads, TCRdb lists one record per CDR3 protein. The repertoire has just over 550,000 distinct CDR3 sequences, just over 45% of them found once; the top ten carry roughly 8.2%. Material for sequencing was peripheral blood or thyroid tissue (not recorded which). These receptor sequences come from a woman between 18 and 30 years old with Graves' hyperthyroidism. Each CDR3 is given without its conserved first and last residue. The D gene is left open where the match is weak.

TRBV9	NA	TRBJ1-2	ASSVGRELNNYGYT
TRBV7-9	TRBD1	TRBJ1-1	ASSLGTGDLGAF
TRBV2	TRBD2	TRBJ2-5	ASSGLALETQY
TRBV5-1	NA	TRBJ2-7	ASSSVDSGSYEQY
TRBV29-1	NA	TRBJ1-2	SHHWPRDYGYT
TRBV24-1	NA	TRBJ2-7	ATSDGGSAGYEQY
TRBV20-1	TRBD1	TRBJ1-4	SGTGLIEKLF
TRBV19	NA	TRBJ1-6	ASSRISVGNSPLH
TRBV7-9	NA	TRBJ1-1	ASSLEGFTEAF
TRBV24-1	NA	TRBJ2-7	ATSDEPGRRYFEQY
TRBV2	NA	TRBJ2-7	ASSSLRESSYEQY
TRBV2	NA	TRBJ2-7	ASSWVLAGVYEQY
TRBV7-9	TRBD1	TRBJ2-7	ASSPLDRPTGQYEQY
TRBV2	TRBD1	TRBJ2-5	ASSGYRGTETQY
TRBV20-1	TRBD2	TRBJ2-5	SAKISGRETQY
TRBV7-9	NA	TRBJ2-7	ASSLDGLPYEQY
TRBV7-6	NA	TRBJ1-4	ASSHRQAVGEKLF
TRBV7-2	NA	TRBJ2-3	ATSDLWGTSTDTQY
TRBV19	NA	TRBJ2-2	ASSPARVVTGELF
TRBV29-1	TRBD2	TRBJ2-7	SVTTGGGSSYEQY
TRBV20-1	NA	TRBJ2-3	SAASPQQADTQY
TRBV15	NA	TRBJ2-7	ATSRDGTVSYEQY
TRBV12-5	TRBD2	TRBJ2-7	ASDSGRYSYEQY
TRBV15	TRBD1	TRBJ2-6	ATTEDRGGANVLT
TRBV7-2	NA	TRBJ2-5	ASSLAASVETQY
TRBV24-1	NA	TRBJ1-4	ATSAGDDEKLF
TRBV15	NA	TRBJ1-2	ATSRAGLNYGYT
TRBV11-3	NA	TRBJ2-1	ASSRDEQF
TRBV9	NA	TRBJ1-1	ASSVTGKDTEAF
TRBV24-1	TRBD2	TRBJ2-7	ATSPGTSGTFYEQY
TRBV6-1	TRBD1	TRBJ1-1	ASWTQGANTEAF
TRBV2	NA	TRBJ1-5	ASSDWTSTVSQPQH
TRBV2	TRBD2	NA	ASSERAGGRQF
TRBV2	TRBD1	TRBJ2-7	ASSDRTGYEQY
TRBV7-2	NA	TRBJ2-7	ASSRQTQPNYEQY
TRBV19	NA	TRBJ1-2	AWSVRDPT
TRBV29-1	NA	TRBJ2-2	SVPGGQNTGELF
TRBV7-9	TRBD1	TRBJ2-7	ASSDRARPYEQY
TRBV7-9	NA	TRBJ2-2	ASSRRRDLNTGELF
TRBV25-1	TRBD1	TRBJ1-1	ARGQAEAF
TRBV7-9	NA	TRBJ1-5	ASSASPTLYSNQPQH
TRBV7-2	TRBD2	TRBJ2-7	ASSLELAGAYEQY
TRBV19	NA	TRBJ1-2	ASSMTGRDYGYT